This T cell receptor (beta chain) was documented in a study of T cell repertoires in ileal Crohn's disease. With 2 bases removed from V and 2 bases from J, the gap between germline ends came to 3 bases. The germline CDR1 and CDR2 sequences are GTSNPN and SVGIG (reference sequence). The CDR3 contains 11 residues. Sequencing used immunoSEQ multiplex PCR; TCRdb keeps in-frame clones, though not all of them. The sample consists of roughly 16,000 clones, 72% of them appearing once. The time point here: neoterminal ileum biopsy at postoperative endoscopy, about 6 months after surgery. This receptor was obtained from an adult with Crohn's disease. The sample consisted of ileal tissue. V is TRBV30 and J is TRBJ1-2; D gene unclear. This chain's CDR3 is CAWSTNYGYTF. The CDR3 region has the DNA TGTGCCTGGAGTACAAACTATGGCTACACCTTC.